The following is a TCR beta chain sequence with its context. The assay was immunoSEQ multiplex PCR, and TCRdb's table has in-frame clones only and misses some. Of about 94,000 clones in the sample, roughly 86% were seen once. The sample belongs to a study of blood T cell repertoires in COVID-19. Sequenced material: peripheral blood. The receptor was derived from a woman aged 60-75 years in a cohort sampled during active or convalescent COVID-19.

For the CDR3, the DNA is TGTGCCAGCAGCCCGGCAGGGTCTTATAGCAATCAGCCCCAGCATTTT. It specifies CASSPAGSYSNQPQHF. This chain joins TRBV28 and TRBJ1-5; tentative D call: TRBD1 (5 bases). Germline V CDR1 and CDR2: MDHEN, SYDVKM. The CDR3 totals 16 residues. V gave up 6 bases and J gave up 0 bases, with 15 bases separating them.